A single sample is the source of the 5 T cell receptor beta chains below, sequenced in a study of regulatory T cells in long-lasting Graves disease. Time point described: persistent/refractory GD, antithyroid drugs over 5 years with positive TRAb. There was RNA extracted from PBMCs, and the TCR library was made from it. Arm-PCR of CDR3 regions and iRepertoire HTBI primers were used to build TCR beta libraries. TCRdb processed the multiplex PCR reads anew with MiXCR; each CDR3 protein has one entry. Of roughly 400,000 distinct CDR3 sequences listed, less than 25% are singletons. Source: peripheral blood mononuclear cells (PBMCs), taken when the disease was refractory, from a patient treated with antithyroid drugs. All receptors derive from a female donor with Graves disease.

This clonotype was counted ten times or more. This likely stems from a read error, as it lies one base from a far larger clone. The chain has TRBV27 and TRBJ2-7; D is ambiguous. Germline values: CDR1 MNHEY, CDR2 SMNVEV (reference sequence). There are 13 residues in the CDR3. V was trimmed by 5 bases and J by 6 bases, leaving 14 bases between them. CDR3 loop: CASSDSTWGEQYF. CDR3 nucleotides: TGTGCCAGCAGTGACTCAACCTGGGGCGAGCAGTACTTC.

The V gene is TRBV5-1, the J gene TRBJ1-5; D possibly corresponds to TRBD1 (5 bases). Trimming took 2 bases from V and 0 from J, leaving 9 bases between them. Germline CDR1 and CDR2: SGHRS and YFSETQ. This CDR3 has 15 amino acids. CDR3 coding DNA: TGCGCCAGCAGCTTCGATGACAGTAGCAATCAGCCCCAGCATTTT. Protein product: CASSFDDSSNQPQHF.

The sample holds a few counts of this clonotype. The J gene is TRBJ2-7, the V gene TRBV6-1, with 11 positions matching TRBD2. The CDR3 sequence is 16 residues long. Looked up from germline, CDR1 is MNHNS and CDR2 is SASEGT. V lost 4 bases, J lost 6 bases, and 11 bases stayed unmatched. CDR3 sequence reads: CASSVYIAGGPPEQYF. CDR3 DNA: TGTGCCAGCAGTGTGTATATAGCGGGAGGGCCTCCCGAGCAGTACTTC.

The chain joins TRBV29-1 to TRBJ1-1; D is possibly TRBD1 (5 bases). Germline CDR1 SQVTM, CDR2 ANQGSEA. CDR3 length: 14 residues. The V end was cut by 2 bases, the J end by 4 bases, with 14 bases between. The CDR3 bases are TGCAGCGTTGAAACCTTACCGGGGGGCACTGAAGCTTTCTTT. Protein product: CSVETLPGGTEAFF.

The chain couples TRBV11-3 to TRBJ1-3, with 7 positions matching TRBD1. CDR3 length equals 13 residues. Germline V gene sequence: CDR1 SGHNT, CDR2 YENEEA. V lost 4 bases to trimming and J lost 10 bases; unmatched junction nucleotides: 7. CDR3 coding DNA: TGTGCCAGCAGCTACGTAACAGGGGAAACCATATATTTT. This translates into CASSYVTGETIYF.